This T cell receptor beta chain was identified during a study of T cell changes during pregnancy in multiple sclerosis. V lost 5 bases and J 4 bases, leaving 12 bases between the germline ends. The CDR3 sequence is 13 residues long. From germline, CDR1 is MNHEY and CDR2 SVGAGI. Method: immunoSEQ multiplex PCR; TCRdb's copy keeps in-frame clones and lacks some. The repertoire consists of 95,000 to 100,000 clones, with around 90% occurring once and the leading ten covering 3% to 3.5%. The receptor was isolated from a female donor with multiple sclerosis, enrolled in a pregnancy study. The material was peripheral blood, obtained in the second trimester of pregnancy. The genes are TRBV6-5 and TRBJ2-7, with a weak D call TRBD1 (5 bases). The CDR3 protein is CASSQGFEYEQYF. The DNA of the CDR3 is TGTGCCAGCAGTCAGGGTTTTGAGTACGAGCAGTACTTC.